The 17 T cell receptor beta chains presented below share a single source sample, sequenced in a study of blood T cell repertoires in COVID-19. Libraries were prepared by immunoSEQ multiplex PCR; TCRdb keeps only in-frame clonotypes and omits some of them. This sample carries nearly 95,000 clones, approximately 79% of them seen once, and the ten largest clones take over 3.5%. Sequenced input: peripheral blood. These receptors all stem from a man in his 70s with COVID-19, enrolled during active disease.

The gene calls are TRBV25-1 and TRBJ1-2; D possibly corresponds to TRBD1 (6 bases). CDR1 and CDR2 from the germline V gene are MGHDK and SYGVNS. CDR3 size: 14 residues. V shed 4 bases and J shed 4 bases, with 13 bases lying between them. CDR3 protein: CASSAQGQTYGYTF. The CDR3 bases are TGTGCCAGCAGTGCCCAGGGGCAGACCTATGGCTACACCTTC.

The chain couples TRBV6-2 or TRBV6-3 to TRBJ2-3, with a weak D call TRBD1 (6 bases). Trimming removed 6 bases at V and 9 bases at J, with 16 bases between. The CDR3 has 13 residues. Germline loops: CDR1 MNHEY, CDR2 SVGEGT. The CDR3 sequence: CASSQTGTTTQYF. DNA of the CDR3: TGTGCCAGCAGCCAAACAGGGACCACGACGCAGTATTTT.

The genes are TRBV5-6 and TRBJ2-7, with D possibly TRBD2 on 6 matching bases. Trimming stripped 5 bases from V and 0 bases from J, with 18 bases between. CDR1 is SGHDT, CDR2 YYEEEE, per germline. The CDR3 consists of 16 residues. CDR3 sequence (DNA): TGTGCCAGCAGTTTGCTTGTTGGGGACTTCTCCTACGAGCAGTACTTC. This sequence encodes CASSLLVGDFSYEQYF. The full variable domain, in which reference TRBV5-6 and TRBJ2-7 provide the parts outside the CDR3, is DAGVTQSPTHLIKTRGQQVTLRCSPKSGHDTVSWYQQALGQGPQFIFQYYEEEERQRGNFPDRFSGHQFPNYSSELNVNALLLGDSALYLCASSLLVGDFSYEQYFGPGTRLTVT.

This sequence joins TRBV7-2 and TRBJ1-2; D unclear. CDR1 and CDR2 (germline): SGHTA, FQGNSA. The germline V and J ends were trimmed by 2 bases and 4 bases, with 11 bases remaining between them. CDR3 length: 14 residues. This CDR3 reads CASSLPGGGYGYTF. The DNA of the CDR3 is TGTGCCAGCAGCTTACCAGGAGGTGGCTATGGCTACACCTTC.

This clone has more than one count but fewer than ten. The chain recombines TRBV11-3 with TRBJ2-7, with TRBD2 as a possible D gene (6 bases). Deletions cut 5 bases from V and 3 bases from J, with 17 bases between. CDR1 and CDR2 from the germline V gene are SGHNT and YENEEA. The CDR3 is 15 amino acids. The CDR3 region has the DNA TGTGCCAGCAGCCTGACTAGTCTGAACCTCTACGAGCAGTACTTC. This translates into CASSLTSLNLYEQYF.

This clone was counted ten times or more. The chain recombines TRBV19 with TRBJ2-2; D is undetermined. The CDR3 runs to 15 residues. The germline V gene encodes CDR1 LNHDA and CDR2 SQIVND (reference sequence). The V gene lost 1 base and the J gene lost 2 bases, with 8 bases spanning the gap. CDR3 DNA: TGTGCCAGTAGTATAGTTGCAGGTAACACCGGGGAGCTGTTTTTT. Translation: CASSIVAGNTGELFF.

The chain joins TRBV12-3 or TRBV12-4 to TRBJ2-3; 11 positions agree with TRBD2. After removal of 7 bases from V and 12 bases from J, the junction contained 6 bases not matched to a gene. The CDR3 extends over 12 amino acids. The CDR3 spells CASTPGTSGQYF. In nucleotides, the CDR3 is TGTGCCAGCACTCCCGGGACTAGCGGACAGTATTTT.

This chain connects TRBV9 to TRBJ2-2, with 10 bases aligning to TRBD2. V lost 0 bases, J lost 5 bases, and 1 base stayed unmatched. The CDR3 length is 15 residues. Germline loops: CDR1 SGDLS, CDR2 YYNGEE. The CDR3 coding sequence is TGTGCCAGCAGCGTAGAACTAGCGGGGACCGGGGAGCTGTTTTTT. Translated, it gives CASSVELAGTGELFF.

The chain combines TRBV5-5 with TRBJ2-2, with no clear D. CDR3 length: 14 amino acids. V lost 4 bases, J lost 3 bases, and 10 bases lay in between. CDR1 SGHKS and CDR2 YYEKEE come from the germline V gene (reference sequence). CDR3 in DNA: TGTGCCAGCAGCCGCCCCAGCGACACCGGGGAGCTGTTTTTT. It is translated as CASSRPSDTGELFF.

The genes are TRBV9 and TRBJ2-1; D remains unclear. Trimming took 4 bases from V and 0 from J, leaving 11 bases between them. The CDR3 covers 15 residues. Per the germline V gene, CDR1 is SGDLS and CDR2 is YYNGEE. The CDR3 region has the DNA TGTGCCAGCAGCATGGGTCGGAGCTCCTACAATGAGCAGTTCTTC. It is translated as CASSMGRSSYNEQFF.

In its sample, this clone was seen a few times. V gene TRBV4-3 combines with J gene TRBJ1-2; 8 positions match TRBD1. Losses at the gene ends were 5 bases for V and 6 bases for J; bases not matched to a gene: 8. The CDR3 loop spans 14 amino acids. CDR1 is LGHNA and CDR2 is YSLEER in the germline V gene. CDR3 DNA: TGCGCCAGCAGCTTAATCAGGGGGCGGGATGGCTACACCTTC. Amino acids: CASSLIRGRDGYTF.

Here the CDR3 reads CASSPANYGYTF. CDR3 coding DNA: TGCGCCAGCAGTCCCGCTAACTATGGCTACACCTTC. The chain has TRBV10-1 and TRBJ1-2; D call uncertain. Germline V gene data show CDR1 as WNHNN and CDR2 as SYGVQD (reference sequence). The CDR3 runs to 12 residues. Trimming cost V 5 bases and J 0 bases, with 4 bases left between them.

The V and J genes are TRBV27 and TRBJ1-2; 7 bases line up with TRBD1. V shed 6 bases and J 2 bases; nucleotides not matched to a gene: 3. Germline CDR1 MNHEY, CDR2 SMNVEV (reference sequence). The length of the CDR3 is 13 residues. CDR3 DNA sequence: TGTGCCAGCAGCTGGGGACAGAACTATGGCTACACCTTC. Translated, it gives CASSWGQNYGYTF.

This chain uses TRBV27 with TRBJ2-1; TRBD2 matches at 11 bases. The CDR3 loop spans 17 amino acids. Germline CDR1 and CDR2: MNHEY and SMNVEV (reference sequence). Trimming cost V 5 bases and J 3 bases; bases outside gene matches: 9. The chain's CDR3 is CASSLLRLAGYYNEQFF. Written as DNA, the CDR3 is TGTGCCAGCAGTCTCCTCAGACTAGCGGGGTACTACAATGAGCAGTTCTTC.

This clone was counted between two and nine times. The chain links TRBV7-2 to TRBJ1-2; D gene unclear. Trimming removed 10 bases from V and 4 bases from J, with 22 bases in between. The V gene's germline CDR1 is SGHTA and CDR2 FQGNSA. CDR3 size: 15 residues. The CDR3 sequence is CAISEGGTIGYGYTF. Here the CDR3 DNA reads TGTGCCATCTCCGAGGGCGGAACTATCGGCTATGGCTACACCTTC. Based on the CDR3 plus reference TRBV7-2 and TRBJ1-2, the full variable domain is GAGVSQSPSNKVTEKGKDVELRCDPISGHTALYWYRQSLGQGLEFLIYFQGNSAPDKSGLPSDRFSAERTGGSVSTLTIQRTQQEDSAVYLCAISEGGTIGYGYTFGSGTRLTVV.

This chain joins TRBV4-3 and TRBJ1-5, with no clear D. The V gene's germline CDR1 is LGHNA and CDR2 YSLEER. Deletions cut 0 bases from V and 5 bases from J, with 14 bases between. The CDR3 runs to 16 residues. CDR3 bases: TGCGCCAGCAGCCAAGATTTTGTAGCGGCCTATCAGCCCCAGCATTTT. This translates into CASSQDFVAAYQPQHF.

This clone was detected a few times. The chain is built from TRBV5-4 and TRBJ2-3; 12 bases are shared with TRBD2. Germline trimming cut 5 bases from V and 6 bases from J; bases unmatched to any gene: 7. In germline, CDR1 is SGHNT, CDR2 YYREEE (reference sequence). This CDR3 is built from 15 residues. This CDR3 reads CASRPTSGGADTQYF. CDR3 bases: TGTGCCAGCAGACCGACTAGCGGGGGAGCTGATACGCAGTATTTT.